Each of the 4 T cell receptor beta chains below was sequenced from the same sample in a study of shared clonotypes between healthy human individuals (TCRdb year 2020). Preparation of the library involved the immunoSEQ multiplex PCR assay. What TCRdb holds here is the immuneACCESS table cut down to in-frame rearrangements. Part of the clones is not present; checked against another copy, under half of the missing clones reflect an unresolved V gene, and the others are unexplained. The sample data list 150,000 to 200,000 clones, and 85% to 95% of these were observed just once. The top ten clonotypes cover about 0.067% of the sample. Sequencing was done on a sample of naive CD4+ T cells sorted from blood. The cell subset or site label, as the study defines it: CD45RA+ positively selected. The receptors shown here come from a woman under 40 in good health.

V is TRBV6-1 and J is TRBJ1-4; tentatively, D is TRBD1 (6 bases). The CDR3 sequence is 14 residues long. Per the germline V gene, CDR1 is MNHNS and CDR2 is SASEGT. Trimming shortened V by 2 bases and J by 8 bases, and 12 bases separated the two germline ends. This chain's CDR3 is CASSEQGFGEKLFF. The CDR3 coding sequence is TGTGCCAGCAGTGAACAGGGGTTCGGGGAAAAACTGTTTTTT.

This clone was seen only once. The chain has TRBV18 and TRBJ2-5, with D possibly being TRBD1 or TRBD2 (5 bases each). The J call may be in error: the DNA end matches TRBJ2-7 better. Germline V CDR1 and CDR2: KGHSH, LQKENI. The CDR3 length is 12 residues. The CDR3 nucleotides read TGTGCCAGCTCACGGGACGTCTACGAGCAGTACTTC. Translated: CASSRDVYEQYF.

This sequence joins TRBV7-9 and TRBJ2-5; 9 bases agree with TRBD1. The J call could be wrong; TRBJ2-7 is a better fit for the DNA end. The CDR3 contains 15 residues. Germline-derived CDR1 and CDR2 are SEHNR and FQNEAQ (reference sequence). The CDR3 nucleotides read TGTGCCAGCAGCGGACGGGGACAGGGTGGCCACGAGCAGTACTTC. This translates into CASSGRGQGGHEQYF.

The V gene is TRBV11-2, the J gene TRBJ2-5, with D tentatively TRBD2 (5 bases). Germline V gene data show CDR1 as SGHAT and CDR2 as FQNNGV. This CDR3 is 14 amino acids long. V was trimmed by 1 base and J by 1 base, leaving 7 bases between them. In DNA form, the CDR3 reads TGTGCCAGCAGCTTAGTAGCGTTCCAAGAGACCCAGTACTTC. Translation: CASSLVAFQETQYF.